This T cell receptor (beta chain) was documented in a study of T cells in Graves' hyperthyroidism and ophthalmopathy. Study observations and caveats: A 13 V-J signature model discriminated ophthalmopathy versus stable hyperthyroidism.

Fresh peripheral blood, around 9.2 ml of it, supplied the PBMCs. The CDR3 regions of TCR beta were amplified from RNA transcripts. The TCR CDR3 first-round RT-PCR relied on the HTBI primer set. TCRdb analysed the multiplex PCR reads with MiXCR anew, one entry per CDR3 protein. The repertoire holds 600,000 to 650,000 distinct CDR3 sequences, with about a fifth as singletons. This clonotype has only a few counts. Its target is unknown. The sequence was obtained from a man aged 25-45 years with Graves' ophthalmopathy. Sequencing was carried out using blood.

This chain's CDR3 is CATSRGSGSGTDTQYF. The CDR3 DNA is TGTGCCACCAGCAGAGGTAGCGGGAGTGGCACAGATACGCAGTATTTT. The chain couples TRBV15 to TRBJ2-3; TRBD2 agrees at 9 bases. The V and J ends lost 1 base and 1 base, in that order; junction bases with no gene match: 3. CDR1 is LNHNV and CDR2 is YYDKDF in the germline V gene (reference sequence). This CDR3 is built from 16 residues.